The 5 T cell receptor beta chains reported below all come from one sample, sequenced in a study of cytomegalovirus exposure and HLA in healthy donors. It was with 60 Vbeta and 13 Jbeta primers that the PCR ran. The assay was immunoSEQ multiplex PCR, and TCRdb's table has in-frame clones only and misses some. In the table there are about 98,000 clones, less than 90% of which are singletons. The sample consisted of PBMCs. The receptors come from a man aged 35 to 55 in good health and CMV-seronegative.

The rearrangement uses TRBV28 and TRBJ1-2, with 8 positions matching TRBD1. The V segment lost 2 bases and the J segment 4 bases; nucleotides outside the gene matches: 9. CDR1 is MDHEN and CDR2 is SYDVKM in the germline V gene. The CDR3 is made up of 16 amino acids. CDR3 sequence (DNA): TGTGCCAGCAGTTTAAGTGGTGCAGGGGGCACCTATGGCTACACCTTC. The encoded protein is CASSLSGAGGTYGYTF.

V and J are TRBV5-6 and TRBJ1-2; 8 bases line up with TRBD1. Trimming removed 4 bases from V and 0 bases from J; junction bases left unmatched: 14. This CDR3 contains 18 residues. Looked up from germline, CDR1 is SGHDT and CDR2 is YYEEEE. CDR3 bases: TGTGCCAGCAGCCCCGATCGACAGGGGCTATTCGCTAACTATGGCTACACCTTC. Translation gives CASSPDRQGLFANYGYTF.

The chain recombines TRBV5-1 with TRBJ2-7; D unclear. The CDR3 extends over 12 amino acids. V gave up 2 bases and J gave up 5 bases, with 8 bases separating them. Per the germline V gene, CDR1 is SGHRS and CDR2 is YFSETQ. Here the CDR3 DNA reads TGCGCCAGCAGCTTAGAGCCTCACGAGCAGTACTTC. Translated: CASSLEPHEQYF.

The rearrangement links TRBV20-1 to TRBJ2-3; D is uncertain. V was clipped by 5 bases and J by 6 bases, with 9 bases between them. The CDR3 covers 11 residues. The germline gives CDR1 DFQATT, CDR2 SNEGSKA (reference sequence). The CDR3 bases are TGCAGTGCTCCGAGGTGGGATACGCAGTATTTT. As protein: CSAPRWDTQYF.

This chain connects TRBV4-1 to TRBJ1-1; no definite D call. CDR1 is MGHRA, CDR2 YSYEKL, per germline. The CDR3 spans 15 residues. V lost 0 bases and J 1 base, leaving 9 bases between the germline ends. Written as DNA, the CDR3 is TGCGCCAGCAGCCAAGACCGAACAGAGAACACTGAAGCTTTCTTT. It yields the protein CASSQDRTENTEAFF.